This T cell receptor beta chain derives from a study of blood T cell repertoires in COVID-19. Overall study: Sites across the United States, Italy and Spain contributed samples from acute and convalescent COVID-19. T cells, B-cell-depleted T cells, or PBMCs provided the cDNA or gDNA that served as material.

Source study methods: Estimation of nucleated cell counts relied on the amplification of reference gene primers. The method was immunoSEQ multiplex PCR; TCRdb's version includes in-frame clones alone and lacks a portion of them. The DNA was the basis for D and trimming; V, J and clone size are from that table. The profile shows approximately 70,000 clones, under 85% of them singletons. CDR1 and CDR2 from the germline V gene are LNHDA and SQIVND (reference sequence). The CDR3 extends over 17 amino acids. V dropped 3 bases and J dropped 5; count of bases not matched to a gene: 14. The receptor was isolated from a woman between 45 and 60 years old with acute or convalescent COVID-19. The sequencing sample was made of peripheral blood. The rearrangement joins TRBV19 to TRBJ2-5, with TRBD2 matching over 8 bases. CDR3 nucleotides: TGTGCCAGTAGTATCTCGGGCCCGACTAGCGAGGGCGAGACCCAGTACTTC. It codes for CASSISGPTSEGETQYF.